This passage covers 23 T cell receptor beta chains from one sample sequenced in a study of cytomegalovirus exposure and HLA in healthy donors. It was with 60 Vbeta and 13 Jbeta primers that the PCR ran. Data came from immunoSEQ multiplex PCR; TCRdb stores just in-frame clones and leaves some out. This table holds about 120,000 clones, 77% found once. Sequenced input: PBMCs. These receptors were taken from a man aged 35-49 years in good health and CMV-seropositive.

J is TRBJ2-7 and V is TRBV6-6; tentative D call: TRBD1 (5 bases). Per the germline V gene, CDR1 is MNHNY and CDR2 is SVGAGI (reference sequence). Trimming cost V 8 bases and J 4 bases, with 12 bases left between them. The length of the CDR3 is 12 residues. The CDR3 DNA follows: TGTGCCAGCCTCGCAGGGTCGTACGAGCAGTACTTC. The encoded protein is CASLAGSYEQYF.

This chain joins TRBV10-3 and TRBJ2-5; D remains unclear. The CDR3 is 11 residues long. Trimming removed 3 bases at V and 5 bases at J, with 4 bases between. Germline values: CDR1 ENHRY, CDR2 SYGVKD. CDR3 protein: CAISDLETQYF. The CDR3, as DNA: TGTGCCATCAGTGACCTGGAGACCCAGTACTTC.

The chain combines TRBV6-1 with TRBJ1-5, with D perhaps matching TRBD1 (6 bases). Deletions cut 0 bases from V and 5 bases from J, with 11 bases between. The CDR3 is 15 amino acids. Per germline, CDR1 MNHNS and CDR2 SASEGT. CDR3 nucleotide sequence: TGTGCCAGCAGTGAAGCGTTAGGGGGAGATCAGCCCCAGCATTTT. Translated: CASSEALGGDQPQHF.

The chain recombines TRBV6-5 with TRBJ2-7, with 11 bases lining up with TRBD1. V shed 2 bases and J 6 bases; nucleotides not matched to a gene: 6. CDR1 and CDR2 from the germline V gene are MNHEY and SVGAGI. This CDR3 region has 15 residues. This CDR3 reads CASSYPGTGGGEQYF. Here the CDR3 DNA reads TGTGCCAGCAGTTACCCAGGGACAGGGGGGGGCGAGCAGTACTTC.

CDR3 in amino acids: CASSLDVGGAYNEQFF. CDR3 bases: TGCGCCAGCAGCTTGGATGTCGGGGGGGCCTACAATGAGCAGTTCTTC. The V and J genes are TRBV5-1 and TRBJ2-1; 8 bases are a match to TRBD2. The CDR3 loop spans 16 amino acids. Germline loops: CDR1 SGHRS, CDR2 YFSETQ. V gave up 0 bases and J gave up 2 bases; unmatched junction bases: 4.

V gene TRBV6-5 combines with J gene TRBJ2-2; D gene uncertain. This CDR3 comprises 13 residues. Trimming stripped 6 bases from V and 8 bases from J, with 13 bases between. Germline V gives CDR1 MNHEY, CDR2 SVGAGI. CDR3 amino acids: CASSPSTEGELFF. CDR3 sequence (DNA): TGTGCCAGCAGCCCTTCGACGGAGGGGGAGCTGTTTTTT.

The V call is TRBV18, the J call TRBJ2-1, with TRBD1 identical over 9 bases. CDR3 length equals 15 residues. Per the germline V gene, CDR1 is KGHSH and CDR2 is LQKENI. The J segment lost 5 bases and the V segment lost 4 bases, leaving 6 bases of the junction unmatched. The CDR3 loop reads CASSHRTGVDNEQFF. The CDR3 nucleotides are TGTGCCAGCTCACACAGGACAGGGGTGGACAATGAGCAGTTCTTC.

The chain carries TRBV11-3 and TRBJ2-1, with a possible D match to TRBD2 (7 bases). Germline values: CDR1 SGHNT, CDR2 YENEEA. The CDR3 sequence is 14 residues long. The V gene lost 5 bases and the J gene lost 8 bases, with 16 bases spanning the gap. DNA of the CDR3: TGTGCCAGCAGCCAGGGGCCTAGCGGCGATGAGCAGTTCTTC. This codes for CASSQGPSGDEQFF.

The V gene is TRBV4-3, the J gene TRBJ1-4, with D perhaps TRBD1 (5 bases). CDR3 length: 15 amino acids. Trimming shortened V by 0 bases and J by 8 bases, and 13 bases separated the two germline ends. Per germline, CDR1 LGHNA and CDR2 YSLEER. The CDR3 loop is CASSQDRGGMEKLFF. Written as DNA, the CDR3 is TGCGCCAGCAGCCAAGATCGGGGGGGGATGGAAAAACTGTTTTTT.

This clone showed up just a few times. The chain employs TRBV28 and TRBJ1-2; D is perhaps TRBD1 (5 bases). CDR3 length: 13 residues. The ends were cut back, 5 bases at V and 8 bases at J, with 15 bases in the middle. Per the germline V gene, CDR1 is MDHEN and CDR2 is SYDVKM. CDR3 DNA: TGTGCCAGCAGTCCCCTGGGGACTGTCGGCTACACCTTC. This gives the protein CASSPLGTVGYTF.

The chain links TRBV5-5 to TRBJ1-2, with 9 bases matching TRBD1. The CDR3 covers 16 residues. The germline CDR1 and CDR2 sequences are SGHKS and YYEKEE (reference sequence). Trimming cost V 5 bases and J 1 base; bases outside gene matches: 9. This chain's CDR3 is CASSSGTGTFNYGYTF. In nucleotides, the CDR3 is TGTGCCAGCAGTTCCGGGACAGGGACATTTAACTATGGCTACACCTTC.

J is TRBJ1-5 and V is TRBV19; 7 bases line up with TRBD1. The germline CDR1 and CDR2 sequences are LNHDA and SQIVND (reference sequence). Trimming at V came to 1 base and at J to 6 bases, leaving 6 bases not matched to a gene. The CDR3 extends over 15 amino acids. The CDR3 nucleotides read TGTGCCAGTAGTATAGCAGGGGGTGGACGTCAGCCCCAGCATTTT. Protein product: CASSIAGGGRQPQHF.

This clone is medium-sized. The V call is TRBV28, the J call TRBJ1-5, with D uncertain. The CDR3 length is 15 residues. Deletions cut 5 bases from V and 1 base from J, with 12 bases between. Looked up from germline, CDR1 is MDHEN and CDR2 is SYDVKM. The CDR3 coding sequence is TGTGCCAGCAGTCTTCGTCAGAGGAGCAATCAGCCCCAGCATTTT. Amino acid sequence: CASSLRQRSNQPQHF.

This CDR3 reads CASTPPGSSTDTQYF. Here the CDR3 DNA reads TGTGCCAGCACCCCACCCGGGTCTAGCACAGATACGCAGTATTTT. The chain is built from TRBV2 and TRBJ2-3; D call uncertain. V was shortened by 7 bases and J by 0 bases, with 14 bases between the two germline ends. Germline CDR1 SNHLY, CDR2 FYNNEI. The CDR3 has 15 residues. Supplemented by reference TRBV2 and TRBJ2-3, the full variable domain reads EPEVTQTPSHQVTQMGQEVILRCVPISNHLYFYWYRQILGQKVEFLVSFYNNEISEKSEIFDDQFSVERPDGSNFTLKIRSTKLEDSAMYFCASTPPGSSTDTQYFGPGTRLTVL.

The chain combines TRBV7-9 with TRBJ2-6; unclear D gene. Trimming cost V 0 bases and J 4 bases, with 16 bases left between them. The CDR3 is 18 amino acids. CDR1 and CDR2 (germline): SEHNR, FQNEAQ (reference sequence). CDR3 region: CASSLAPGSVRGANVLTF. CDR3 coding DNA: TGTGCCAGCAGCTTAGCACCGGGTTCTGTGCGCGGGGCCAACGTCCTGACTTTC.

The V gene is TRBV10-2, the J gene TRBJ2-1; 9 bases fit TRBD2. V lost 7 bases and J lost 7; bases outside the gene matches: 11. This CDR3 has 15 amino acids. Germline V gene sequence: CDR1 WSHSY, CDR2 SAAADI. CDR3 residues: CASKGGGGAVNEQFF. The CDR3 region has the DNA TGCGCCAGCAAGGGCGGCGGGGGGGCTGTGAATGAGCAGTTCTTC.

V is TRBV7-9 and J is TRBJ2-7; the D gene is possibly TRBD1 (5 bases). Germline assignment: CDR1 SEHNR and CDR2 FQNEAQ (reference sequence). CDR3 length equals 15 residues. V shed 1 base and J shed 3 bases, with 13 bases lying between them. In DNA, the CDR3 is TGTGCCAGCAGCTTAGTTCAGGGTCTTTACTACGAGCAGTACTTC. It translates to CASSLVQGLYYEQYF. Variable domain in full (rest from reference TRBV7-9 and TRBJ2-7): DTGVSQNPRHKITKRGQNVTFRCDPISEHNRLYWYRQTLGQGPEFLTYFQNEAQLEKSRLLSDRFSAERPKGSFSTLEIQRTEQGDSAMYLCASSLVQGLYYEQYFGPGTRLTVT.

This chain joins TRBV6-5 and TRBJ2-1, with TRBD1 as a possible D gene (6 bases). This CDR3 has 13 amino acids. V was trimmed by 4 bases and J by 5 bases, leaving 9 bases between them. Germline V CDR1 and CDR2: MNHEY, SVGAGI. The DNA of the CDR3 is TGTGCCAGCAGTTCCCAGGGGAACAATGAGCAGTTCTTC. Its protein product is CASSSQGNNEQFF.

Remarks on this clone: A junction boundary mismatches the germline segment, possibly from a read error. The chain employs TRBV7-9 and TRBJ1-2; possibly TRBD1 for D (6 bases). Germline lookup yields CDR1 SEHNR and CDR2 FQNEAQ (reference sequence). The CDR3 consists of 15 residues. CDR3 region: CSSSFPDSTTGGYTF. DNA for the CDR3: TGTTCCAGCAGCTTTCCGGACAGTACAACAGGTGGCTACACCTTC.

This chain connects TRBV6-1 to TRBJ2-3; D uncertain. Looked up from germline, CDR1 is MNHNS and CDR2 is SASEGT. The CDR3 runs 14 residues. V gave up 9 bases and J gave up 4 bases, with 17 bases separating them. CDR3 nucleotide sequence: TGTGCCAGTAAGCATGGAGCGATCGCAGATACGCAGTATTTT. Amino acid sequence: CASKHGAIADTQYF.

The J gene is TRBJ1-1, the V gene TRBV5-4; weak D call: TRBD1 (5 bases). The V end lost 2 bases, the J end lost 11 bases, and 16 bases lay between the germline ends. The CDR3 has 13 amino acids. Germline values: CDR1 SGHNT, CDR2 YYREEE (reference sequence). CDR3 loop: CASSFSGGARAFF. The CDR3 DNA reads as TGTGCCAGCAGCTTCTCGGGCGGGGCGAGGGCTTTCTTT. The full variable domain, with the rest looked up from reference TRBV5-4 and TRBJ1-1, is ETGVTQSPTHLIKTRGQQVTLRCSSQSGHNTVSWYQQALGQGPQFIFQYYREEENGRGNFPPRFSGLQFPNYSSELNVNALELDDSALYLCASSFSGGARAFFGQGTRLTVV.

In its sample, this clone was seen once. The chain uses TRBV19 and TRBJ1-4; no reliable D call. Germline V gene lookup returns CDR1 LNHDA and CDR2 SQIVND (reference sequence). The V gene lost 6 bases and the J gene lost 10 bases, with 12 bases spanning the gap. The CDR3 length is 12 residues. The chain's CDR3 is CASSPEERKLFF. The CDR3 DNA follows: TGTGCCAGTAGCCCGGAGGAGAGAAAACTGTTTTTT.

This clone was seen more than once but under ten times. The CDR3, as DNA: TGTGCCAGCACCTTAACCGGGACTAATGAAAAACTGTTTTTT. Residues: CASTLTGTNEKLFF. This chain links TRBV2 with TRBJ1-4; D not certain. Germline V CDR1 and CDR2: SNHLY, FYNNEI. Trimming removed 7 bases at V and 2 bases at J, with 11 bases between. This CDR3 contains 14 residues. The full variable domain, with the rest looked up from reference TRBV2 and TRBJ1-4, is EPEVTQTPSHQVTQMGQEVILRCVPISNHLYFYWYRQILGQKVEFLVSFYNNEISEKSEIFDDQFSVERPDGSNFTLKIRSTKLEDSAMYFCASTLTGTNEKLFFGSGTQLSVL.